A single sample gave rise to the 19 T cell receptor beta chains below, sequenced in a study of molecular identifiers for immune sequencing clone quantification. TCRdb re-called the PCR reads through MiXCR, storing one row per CDR3 protein. There are about 36,000 distinct CDR3 sequences in the sample; approximately 17% occur only once, and 5.5% to 7.5% lies in the top ten. Source material: naive CD8+ T cells from blood, with Jurkat cell RNA spiked in. Described subset: FACS-sorted CD8+CD4-CCR7+CD45RA+ naive T cells. The source of these receptors is a human donor in good health. Some libraries in this study had Jurkat cell RNA spiked in.

This clonotype has at least ten counts. The V and J genes are TRBV6-2 or TRBV6-3 and TRBJ2-5, with D unresolved. The ends were cut back, 6 bases at V and 5 bases at J, with 13 bases in the middle. CDR3 size: 13 residues. CDR1 and CDR2 from the germline V gene are MNHEY and SVGEGT. The CDR3 sequence: CASRRPRTETQYF. The CDR3 DNA sequence: TGTGCCAGCAGACGCCCCCGTACGGAGACCCAGTACTTC.

The sample holds many counts of this clonotype. The chain is built from TRBV5-1 and TRBJ2-4, with 9 bases matching TRBD1. The length of the CDR3 is 18 residues. Germline CDR1 reads SGHRS; CDR2 reads YFSETQ. V shed 4 bases, J shed 0 bases, and the junction held 11 bases outside the gene matches. Here the CDR3 DNA reads TGCGCCAGCAGCAACCTTGGACAGGGGACGTTAGCCAAAAACATTCAGTACTTC. It encodes CASSNLGQGTLAKNIQYF.

This clonotype was counted at least ten times. The rearrangement joins TRBV28 to TRBJ2-1, with D possibly matching TRBD1 (6 bases). V dropped 7 bases and J dropped 7 bases, with 17 bases sitting between them. Germline V gives CDR1 MDHEN, CDR2 SYDVKM. CDR3 length: 14 residues. The CDR3 spells CASIQDRLPNEQFF. CDR3 bases: TGTGCCAGCATTCAAGACAGGCTGCCGAATGAGCAGTTCTTC.

Remarks on this clonotype: One junction end disagrees with the germline gene, perhaps due to a read error. The J gene is TRBJ2-1, the V gene TRBV6-5; D is perhaps TRBD2 (7 bases). The germline CDR1 and CDR2 sequences are MNHEY and SVGAGI. The CDR3 sequence is 17 residues long. The CDR3 loop is CASSYTQWGGLDNEQSF. The CDR3 DNA is TGTGCCAGCAGTTACACCCAATGGGGGGGCTTAGACAATGAGCAGTCCTTC.

The V gene is TRBV6-2 or TRBV6-3, the J gene TRBJ2-1; TRBD2 might be the D (5 bases). This CDR3 is built from 15 residues. From germline, CDR1 is MNHEY and CDR2 SVGEGT. Deletions cut 2 bases from V and 3 bases from J, with 11 bases between. The CDR3 loop reads CASSYGGSRYNEQFF. The CDR3 nucleotides read TGTGCCAGCAGTTACGGAGGATCTCGCTACAATGAGCAGTTCTTC.

This clonotype has a count of ten or more. V is TRBV10-3 and J is TRBJ1-4, with D perhaps matching TRBD1 (5 bases). Germline assignment: CDR1 ENHRY and CDR2 SYGVKD. The length of the CDR3 is 13 residues. V lost 8 bases and J 8 bases, leaving 15 bases between the germline ends. CDR3 in DNA: TGTGCCATCGGGGGGGGTTCTGCGGAAAAACTGTTTTTT. As protein: CAIGGGSAEKLFF.

Comment on this clonotype: A much larger clonotype is one base distant, so this may be a read error. The V and J genes are TRBV13 and TRBJ2-2; 10 bases are shared with TRBD1. The V segment lost 8 bases and the J segment 6 bases; nucleotides outside the gene matches: 12. The CDR3 sequence is 16 residues long. From germline, CDR1 is PRHDT and CDR2 FYEKMQ (reference sequence). The CDR3 DNA reads as TGTGCCAGCGGCACCTCGACAGGGGGCGAGGCCGGGGAGCTGTTTTTT. Protein product: CASGTSTGGEAGELFF. Drawing the rest from reference TRBV13 and TRBJ2-2, the complete variable domain is AAGVIQSPRHLIKEKRETATLKCYPIPRHDTVYWYQQGPGQDPQFLISFYEKMQSDKGSIPDRFSAQQFSDYHSELNMSSLELGDSALYFCASGTSTGGEAGELFFGEGSRLTVL.

V and J are TRBV20-1 and TRBJ2-2; the D gene is possibly TRBD2 (5 bases). The CDR3 is 14 amino acids. The ends were cut back, 6 bases at V and 1 base at J, with 12 bases in the middle. Germline V gives CDR1 DFQATT, CDR2 SNEGSKA (reference sequence). The DNA of the CDR3 is TGCAGTGCCAATGACTATCAGAACACCGGGGAGCTGTTTTTT. It translates to CSANDYQNTGELFF.

This clonotype occurred many times. The chain's CDR3 is CASSDGGGPNLNEQFF. In DNA form, the CDR3 reads TGTGCCAGCAGTGATGGAGGGGGTCCGAATCTCAATGAGCAGTTCTTC. The chain has TRBV25-1 and TRBJ2-1; either TRBD1 or TRBD2 may fit D (6 bases each). Germline assignment: CDR1 MGHDK and CDR2 SYGVNS. This CDR3 has 16 amino acids. Trimming took off 3 bases at V and 6 bases at J, with 18 bases between the two ends.

This clonotype was counted ten times or more. The chain links TRBV4-1 to TRBJ2-3; TRBD1 is a possible D gene (6 bases). V was clipped by 2 bases and J by 4 bases, with 7 bases between them. The CDR3 is made up of 13 amino acids. Per germline, CDR1 MGHRA and CDR2 YSYEKL. This CDR3 reads CASSQYRADTQYF. DNA of the CDR3: TGCGCCAGCAGCCAATACAGGGCAGATACGCAGTATTTT.

The chain couples TRBV28 to TRBJ2-3; possible D gene TRBD2, 5 bases. This CDR3 has 15 amino acids. Trimming stripped 7 bases from V and 6 bases from J, with 20 bases between. Germline V gives CDR1 MDHEN, CDR2 SYDVKM. The CDR3 region is CASTPQRRSPDTQYF. CDR3 nucleotides: TGTGCCAGCACCCCCCAGCGGCGGTCCCCGGATACGCAGTATTTT.

This clonotype has at least ten counts. The V and J genes are TRBV28 and TRBJ2-7; TRBD2 matches at 8 bases. This CDR3 is 15 amino acids long. V was pared by 7 bases and J by 2 bases, with 10 bases of the junction left unmatched. Germline CDR1 is MDHEN and CDR2 is SYDVKM. The CDR3 DNA reads as TGTGCCAGCACCGAACTAGCGGAGCCCCCCTACGAGCAGTACTTC. Amino acids: CASTELAEPPYEQYF.

This clonotype was counted only a few times. The chain recombines TRBV20-1 with TRBJ2-2; D gene uncertain. The CDR3 is 15 amino acids. Trimming cost V 3 bases and J 6 bases, with 17 bases left between them. The germline V gene has CDR1 DFQATT and CDR2 SNEGSKA (reference sequence). The CDR3 DNA reads as TGCAGTGCTAGCCCCCCCGGACCGACCGCCGGGGAGCTGTTTTTT. Translated, it gives CSASPPGPTAGELFF.

This clonotype was seen at least ten times. The chain recombines TRBV4-3 with TRBJ2-7; D is unresolved. Germline V gene lookup returns CDR1 LGHNA and CDR2 YSLEER. This CDR3 contains 16 residues. The V gene lost 1 base and the J gene lost 5 bases, with 18 bases spanning the gap. CDR3 sequence reads: CASSQVRGLSFDEQYF. Here the CDR3 DNA reads TGCGCCAGCAGCCAAGTTCGCGGCTTATCGTTCGACGAGCAGTACTTC.

This clonotype was recorded a few times. The chain employs TRBV7-9 and TRBJ2-2; 7 nucleotides line up with TRBD1. Germline CDR1 is SEHNR and CDR2 is FQNEAQ (reference sequence). The V gene end was trimmed by 7 bases and the J gene end by 6 bases; junction bases not matched to a gene: 2. The CDR3 length is 12 residues. The CDR3 DNA is TGTGCCAGCACTCAGGGGGCCGGGGAGCTGTTTTTT. The encoded protein is CASTQGAGELFF. The full variable domain, completed using reference TRBV7-9 and TRBJ2-2, is DTGVSQNPRHKITKRGQNVTFRCDPISEHNRLYWYRQTLGQGPEFLTYFQNEAQLEKSRLLSDRFSAERPKGSFSTLEIQRTEQGDSAMYLCASTQGAGELFFGEGSRLTVL.

J is TRBJ2-1 and V is TRBV19; 7 bases agree with TRBD2. The germline V gene has CDR1 LNHDA and CDR2 SQIVND (reference sequence). CDR3 size: 13 residues. The V and J ends lost 10 bases and 7 bases, in that order; junction bases with no gene match: 10. The CDR3 spells CATSPGTINEQFF. The DNA of the CDR3 is TGTGCCACCTCCCCTGGGACTATTAATGAGCAGTTCTTC.

The genes are TRBV2 and TRBJ2-7; perhaps D is TRBD1 or TRBD2 (5 bases each). Trimming removed 8 bases at V and 5 bases at J, with 16 bases between. Germline V CDR1 and CDR2: SNHLY, FYNNEI. The CDR3 is 13 amino acids. CDR3 coding DNA: TGTGCCAGCGGGGCAGGGACGTGGGACGAGCAGTACTTC. Its translation is CASGAGTWDEQYF.

Regarding this clonotype: This may arise from a read error, as a much more abundant clone is one base away. The chain uses TRBV27 and TRBJ2-1; D is perhaps TRBD2 (5 bases). The V gene's germline CDR1 is MNHEY and CDR2 SMNVEV (reference sequence). CDR3 size: 13 residues. The CDR3 protein is CASSGSSHNEQFF. DNA for the CDR3: TGTGCCTCCAGCGGTAGCTCCCACAATGAGCAGTTCTTC.

This clonotype was seen a few times. V gene TRBV7-9 combines with J gene TRBJ1-1, with TRBD1 matching 8 bases. V trimming: 6 bases; J trimming: 5 bases; junction bases outside the gene matches: 11. Looked up from germline, CDR1 is SEHNR and CDR2 is FQNEAQ (reference sequence). The CDR3 is made up of 15 amino acids. The CDR3 bases are TGTGCCAGCAGTCGCACAGGGGGAAGAGGAACTGAAGCTTTCTTT. It encodes CASSRTGGRGTEAFF.